One T cell receptor beta chain is described in this entry. Its specificity is not known. This record belongs to a study of T cell responses to AZD1222 COVID-19 vaccine. Here immunoSEQ multiplex PCR was the method, and the copy in TCRdb shows in-frame clones only, minus some. Of about 88,000 clones in the sample, 92% were seen once. Study results and limitations: Possibly, clonal diversity was underestimated; donors were largely white British and included more females.

Germline V CDR1 and CDR2: LNHNV, YYDKDF (reference sequence). This CDR3 contains 13 residues. V was pared by 4 bases and J by 3 bases, with 7 bases between. The input for sequencing was peripheral blood, taken on day 0 of AZD1222 vaccination. The TCR was taken from an adult in good health. The chain joins TRBV15 to TRBJ1-5; D is undetermined. The CDR3 bases are TGTGCCACCAGCAAGGACGCCAATCAGCCCCAGCATTTT. The encoded protein is CATSKDANQPQHF.